The sample holds a few counts of the clone carrying this TCR beta chain. Its antigen is undetermined. The data were obtained in a study of blood T cells in healthy people across ages. Regarding the study as a whole: In the absence of known donor CMV status, changes in expanded clonotypes were possibly confounded.

Sample-barcoded 5' priming and a J-beta primer mix drove a second PCR of 7 to 11 cycles. The authors tagged each cDNA molecule using a template-switch adaptor with 12 random nucleotides. MiXCR, run by TCRdb on the 5' RACE reads, gives a single entry per CDR3 protein. This repertoire shows 1,300,000 or so distinct CDR3 sequences, approximately 59% found once; its top ten account for roughly 7%. V was clipped by 6 bases and J by 3 bases, with 14 bases between them. CDR1 and CDR2 from the germline V gene are KGHDR and SFDVKD. The CDR3 has 15 amino acids. The sample was blood. The V and J genes are TRBV24-1 and TRBJ1-5; possibly TRBD1 for D (6 bases). This receptor was obtained from a man younger than 35 in good health. CDR3 amino acids: CATSRSGQTNQPQHF. CDR3 nucleotide sequence: TGTGCCACCAGTCGGTCCGGACAGACCAATCAGCCCCAGCATTTT.